These T cell receptor beta chains were read from a single sample in a study of shared clonotypes between healthy human individuals. Clones were sequenced by immunoSEQ multiplex PCR, and TCRdb holds only the in-frame ones, with some missing. The table has nearly 1,000,000 clones, 76% seen once. Sequences were obtained from memory CD4+ T cells sorted from blood. These receptors were obtained from a young man in good health. Both conserved end residues are part of each CDR3.

V gene: TRBV7-2
J gene: TRBJ2-7
CDR3 protein: CASSSASGTLTYEQYF

V gene: TRBV5-8
J gene: TRBJ1-1
CDR3 protein: CASSTGQARTEAFF

V gene: TRBV5-1
J gene: TRBJ2-5
CDR3 protein: CASSFGHPQETQYF

V gene: TRBV5-1
J gene: TRBJ1-2
CDR3 protein: CASSRQESNYGYTF

V gene: TRBV28
J gene: TRBJ1-5
CDR3 protein: CASSLRGQGAGQPQHF

V gene: TRBV5-1
J gene: TRBJ1-1
CDR3 protein: CASSLAAGGINTEAFF

V gene: TRBV2
J gene: TRBJ2-3
CDR3 protein: CASSAVAGGLTQYF

V gene: TRBV6-5
J gene: TRBJ2-7
CDR3 protein: CASRDRVTYEQYF

V gene: TRBV5-1
J gene: TRBJ1-6
CDR3 protein: CASSWGQVSYNSPLHF

V gene: TRBV5-1
J gene: TRBJ2-3
CDR3 protein: CASSLAGRVRTDTQYF

V gene: TRBV25-1
J gene: TRBJ1-5
CDR3 protein: CASSDRGRSQPQHF

V gene: TRBV7-2
J gene: TRBJ1-5
CDR3 protein: CASSRWTDQPQHF

V gene: TRBV5-1
J gene: TRBJ2-7
CDR3 protein: CASSSRDTKPYEQYF

V gene: TRBV5-1
J gene: TRBJ2-3
CDR3 protein: CASSLGEGSQYF

V gene: TRBV9
J gene: TRBJ1-6
CDR3 protein: CASSVSGTPAGGSPLHF

V gene: TRBV10-1
J gene: TRBJ1-4
CDR3 protein: CASSDGTGTNEKLFF

V gene: TRBV10-3
J gene: TRBJ2-3
CDR3 protein: CAISVRDTQYF

V gene: TRBV6-6
J gene: TRBJ2-7
CDR3 protein: CASRPGQGASYEQYF

V gene: TRBV6-5
J gene: TRBJ1-1
CDR3 protein: CASSRQGQTEAFF

V gene: TRBV5-1
J gene: TRBJ2-7
CDR3 protein: CASSLDRYEQYF

V gene: TRBV5-6
J gene: TRBJ1-4
CDR3 protein: CASSWKFGQGAEKLFF

V gene: TRBV19
J gene: TRBJ1-4
CDR3 protein: CASRTSGVAHEKLFF

V gene: TRBV5-5
J gene: TRBJ1-2
CDR3 protein: CASSASPQSFYGYTF

V gene: TRBV5-1
J gene: TRBJ1-1
CDR3 protein: CASSLSLRKDTEAFF

V gene: TRBV4-3
J gene: TRBJ2-3
CDR3 protein: CASSQEWGGLSTDTQYF

V gene: TRBV6-6
J gene: TRBJ1-6
CDR3 protein: CASSSGGYNSPLHF

V gene: TRBV5-4
J gene: TRBJ1-2
CDR3 protein: CASSLPGTLYGYTF

V gene: TRBV6-1
J gene: TRBJ2-7
CDR3 protein: CASSERDRGTYEQYF

V gene: TRBV7-9
J gene: TRBJ2-5
CDR3 protein: CASSLRAGVAEETQYF

V gene: TRBV30
J gene: TRBJ2-1
CDR3 protein: CAWTSGGAFEQFF

V gene: TRBV5-5
J gene: TRBJ1-5
CDR3 protein: CASSFTDSNQPQHF

V gene: TRBV2
J gene: TRBJ2-7
CDR3 protein: CASSGRTGFSYEQYF

V gene: TRBV5-1
J gene: TRBJ2-3
CDR3 protein: CASSLGQSTDTQYF

V gene: TRBV2
J gene: TRBJ2-2
CDR3 protein: CASSEARPGAGELFF

V gene: TRBV9
J gene: TRBJ1-4
CDR3 protein: CASSVASWGQRNEKLFF

V gene: TRBV5-4
J gene: TRBJ1-6
CDR3 protein: CASSLDGSSVNSPLHF

V gene: TRBV19
J gene: TRBJ2-3
CDR3 protein: CASSTTGANADTQYF

V gene: TRBV7-9
J gene: TRBJ2-1
CDR3 protein: CASSLHRMIRLDIDREQFF

V gene: TRBV29-1
J gene: TRBJ2-7
CDR3 protein: CSAQDGGYEQYF

V gene: TRBV28
J gene: TRBJ2-3
CDR3 protein: CASRLGRRGDTQYF

V gene: TRBV6-5
J gene: TRBJ1-2
CDR3 protein: CASRRGQAASYTF

V gene: TRBV6-4
J gene: TRBJ1-2
CDR3 protein: CASSPQGANYGYTF

V gene: TRBV5-8
J gene: -
CDR3 protein: CASSPGGNEQYF

V gene: TRBV6-5
J gene: TRBJ2-2
CDR3 protein: CASSLGSGGMSGELFF

V gene: TRBV6-5
J gene: TRBJ1-1
CDR3 protein: CATKRDRGRRTEAFF

V gene: TRBV5-4
J gene: TRBJ2-3
CDR3 protein: CASTPGAVLTDTQYF

V gene: TRBV28
J gene: TRBJ1-2
CDR3 protein: CASSLDSGRYGYTF

V gene: TRBV6-1
J gene: TRBJ1-6
CDR3 protein: CASSELRQGNSPLHF

V gene: TRBV28
J gene: TRBJ1-5
CDR3 protein: CASRWTGTNQPQHF

V gene: TRBV19
J gene: TRBJ2-1
CDR3 protein: CASSIVGYNEQFF

V gene: TRBV5-6
J gene: TRBJ2-1
CDR3 protein: CASSLNRDPQFF

V gene: TRBV28
J gene: TRBJ1-1
CDR3 protein: CASSPQGMGDTEAFF

V gene: TRBV30
J gene: TRBJ1-6
CDR3 protein: CAWSRQSSPLHF

V gene: TRBV6-4
J gene: TRBJ1-6
CDR3 protein: CASSPEGGNSPLHF